A selection of T cell receptor beta chains follows, all from one sample in a study of a mutant IDH1 vaccine in newly diagnosed glioma. Their antigens are not known. Assay: immunoSEQ multiplex PCR; the TCRdb copy retains only in-frame clones and omits some. The sample holds some 23,000 clones; about 80% are singletons and the top ten take approximately 9%. This specimen was PBMCs, taken from a glioma patient whose treatment included an IDH1 peptide vaccine. These receptor sequences come from a woman in her late teens or twenties with glioma. CDR3s include the opening cysteine and the closing phenylalanine or tryptophan. Some rows mark clone size as missing; the rest say once, few, many or name a class of expanded clone.

clone_size v_call cdr3_aa
. TRBV19 CASSMGQFYEQYF
. TRBV25-1 CASSVLGGLVGETQYF
. TRBV5-6 CASSLVWSGSSHEQYF
. TRBV6-6 CASSLQGAGNTIYF
few TRBV30 CAWSSIGGSQPQHF
. TRBV29-1 CSVVLLSRIWEQYF
. TRBV19 CASSIWGRSGYYGYTF
. TRBV4-2 CASSQVGTSLDVAKNIQYF
. TRBV7-6 CASSLVPNTGELFF
. TRBV11-3 CASSSYAFSNEKLFF
. TRBV5-6 CASSLGRLNKKLFF
few TRBV7-9 CASSPGQGLTETQYF
. TRBV5-1 CASSSGQPNEKLFF
. TRBV27 CASSYASEAFF
. TRBV18 CASSPRRTGTEKLFF
. TRBV10-3 CAIGPTGTGMRQETQYF
. TRBV7-9 CASSYTDTQYF
few TRBV9 CASSTLGGAGGDGYTF
. TRBV27 CASSSTLESEAFF
. TRBV2 CASSVGQVGEKLFF
. TRBV6-5 CASRLPTTGELFF
. TRBV29-1 CSVRGDANTGELFF
. TRBV4-2 CASSGQGYTEAFF
. TRBV6-5 CASSYSIGQHYGYTF
. TRBV7-2 CASSSVILRSTDTQYF
once TRBV14 CASSQVGNRGYGYTF
. TRBV6-6 CASSPVQLDGYTF
. TRBV19 CASSPSSYNEQFF
. TRBV6-5 CASSYFPTGVNTEAFF
. TRBV13 CASSVNRGRSGELFF
few TRBV7-2 CASSPMSVSGYTF
. TRBV5-4 CASSTPSKGYNEQFF
. TRBV5-1 CASSLDRGGGEQFF
. TRBV6-5 CASTSTTEAFF
. TRBV5-1 CASTPLGTISGANVLTF
. TRBV10-3 CATRVGEGEAFF
. TRBV27 CASSLDRGTSYTGELFF
. TRBV2 CASSAKRGNQVAYEQYF
few TRBV4-1 CASSQVNDTPLHF
. TRBV27 CASSFLGQGIAPQHF
. TRBV27 CATLGDRDYEQYF
. TRBV15 CATSLGQQNTEAFF